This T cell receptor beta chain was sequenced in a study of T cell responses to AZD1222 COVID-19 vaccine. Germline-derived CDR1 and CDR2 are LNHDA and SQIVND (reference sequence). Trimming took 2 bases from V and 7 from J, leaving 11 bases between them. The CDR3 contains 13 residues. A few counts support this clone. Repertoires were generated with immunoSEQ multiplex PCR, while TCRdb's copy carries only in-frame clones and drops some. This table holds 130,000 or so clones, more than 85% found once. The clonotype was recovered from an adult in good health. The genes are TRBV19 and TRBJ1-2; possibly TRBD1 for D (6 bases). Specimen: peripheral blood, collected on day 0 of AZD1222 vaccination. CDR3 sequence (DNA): TGTGCCAGTAGTATAAACAGGGCCACTGGCTACACCTTC. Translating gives CASSINRATGYTF.